The present TCR beta chain was sequenced within a study of cytomegalovirus exposure and HLA in healthy donors. Study-wide results and caveats: Later on, a genetic analysis was performed. It linked a missense variant in DCLRE1C with V- and J-gene trimming of TCR beta.

The primer mix had 60 Vbeta and 13 Jbeta primers. The assay was immunoSEQ multiplex PCR, and TCRdb's table has in-frame clones only and misses some. The sample gives some 76,000 clones, more than 55% of which show up once; over 4.5% is in the top ten. This clone was detected only a few times. Its specificity is unknown. Per the germline V gene, CDR1 is MNHNS and CDR2 is SASEGT. The CDR3 consists of 15 residues. J gave up 1 base and V 4 bases, and 1 base lay outside the gene matches. Specimen: PBMCs. The chain employs TRBV6-1 and TRBJ2-3; 11 nucleotides agree with TRBD2. The receptor was derived from a man aged 55-75 years in good health and CMV-seropositive. The DNA for the CDR3 is TGTGCCAGCAGTGCACTAGCGGGGGGCACAGATACGCAGTATTTT. Translation gives CASSALAGGTDTQYF.